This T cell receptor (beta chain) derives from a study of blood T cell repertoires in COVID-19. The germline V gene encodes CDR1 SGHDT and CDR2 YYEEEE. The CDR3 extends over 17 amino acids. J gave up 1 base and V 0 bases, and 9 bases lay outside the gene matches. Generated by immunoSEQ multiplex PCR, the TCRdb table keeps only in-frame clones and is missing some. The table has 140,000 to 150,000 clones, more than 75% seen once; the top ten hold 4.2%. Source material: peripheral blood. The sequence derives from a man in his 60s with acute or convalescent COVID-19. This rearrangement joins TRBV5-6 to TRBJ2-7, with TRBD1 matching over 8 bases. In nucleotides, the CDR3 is TGTGCCAGCAGCTTGGCCCCCGGGACAGGCTATTCCTACGAGCAGTACTTC. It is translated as CASSLAPGTGYSYEQYF.